Reported below is one T cell receptor (beta chain). Unmatched junction bases numbered 7, after V lost 2 bases and J lost 14 bases. This CDR3 has 13 residues. CDR1 and CDR2 (germline): GTSNPN, SVGIG (reference sequence). This sample is drawn from a study of T cell changes during pregnancy in multiple sclerosis. This table comes from immunoSEQ multiplex PCR, and its TCRdb copy is limited to in-frame clones, with some not included. The data contain about 87,000 clones, approximately 92% of them singletons. This sequence joins TRBV30 and TRBJ2-1, with 12 bases lining up with TRBD1. The receptor was derived from a female donor in good health, enrolled as a control in a pregnancy study. The sequencing used peripheral blood, collected in the third trimester of pregnancy. The CDR3 DNA is TGTGCCTGGAGTTTGTCGGGACAGGGGGCTAAGTTCTTC. This translates into CAWSLSGQGAKFF. The full variable domain, rest sourced from reference TRBV30 and TRBJ2-1, is SQTIHQWPATLVQPVGSPLSLECTVEGTSNPNLYWYRQAAGRGLQLLFYSVGIGQISSEVPQNLSASRPQDRQFILSSKKLLLSDSGFYLCAWSLSGQGAKFFGPGTRLTVL.